This is a list of T cell receptor beta chains from one sample in a study of cytomegalovirus exposure and HLA in healthy donors. This table comes from immunoSEQ multiplex PCR, and its TCRdb copy is limited to in-frame clones, with some not included. The sample lists 150,000 to 200,000 clones, about 83% occurring once. Specimen: PBMCs. The origin of the receptors is a woman aged 25-40 years in good health and CMV-seronegative. CDR3s include the opening cysteine and the closing phenylalanine or tryptophan. D genes are given only for firm matches. Not all rows give a size; the values are once, few, many and, for expanded clones, a class.

v_gene	d_gene	j_gene	abundance	CDR3nt	CDR3aa
TRBV10-2	.	TRBJ2-7	.	TGCGCCAGCAGTGAGACAGACTACGAGCAGTACTTC	CASSETDYEQYF
TRBV5-1	TRBD1	TRBJ1-1	.	TGCGCCAGCAGCTTGGCCATAGTGACAGGGATGACTGAAGCTTTCTTT	CASSLAIVTGMTEAFF
TRBV19	.	TRBJ1-4	.	TGTGCCAGTAGTGAGAGGACAGCAACTAATGAAAAACTGTTTTTT	CASSERTATNEKLFF
TRBV18	.	TRBJ1-1	.	TGTGCCAGCTCACCACCGGGGTCGGGGGGCGAAGCTTTCTTT	CASSPPGSGGEAFF
TRBV7-8	TRBD1	TRBJ2-7	.	TGTGCCAGCAGCCAGCGGGGACAGGGGGCCACCTACGAGCAGTACTTC	CASSQRGQGATYEQYF
TRBV6-4	.	TRBJ1-5	.	TGTGCCAGCAGTGTTGATCAGGGAAATCCGCCGGATCAGCCCCAGCATTTT	CASSVDQGNPPDQPQHF
TRBV7-8	TRBD1	TRBJ1-5	.	TGTGCCAGCAGCTTGGCGACAGGGATCAATCAGCCCCAGCATTTT	CASSLATGINQPQHF
TRBV5-4	TRBD2	TRBJ2-7	.	TGTGCCAGCAGCTTTTCTAGCGGAGACTACGAGCAGTACTTC	CASSFSSGDYEQYF
TRBV11-3	TRBD2	TRBJ2-1	.	TGTGCCAGCAGCACCAGCGGGGGGTGGTACAATGAGCAGTTCTTC	CASSTSGGWYNEQFF
TRBV27	TRBD1	TRBJ1-1	once	TGTGCCAGCAGGCCGGGACAGGGGGCGGACACTGAAGCTTTCTTT	CASRPGQGADTEAFF
TRBV30	.	TRBJ2-2	.	TGTGCCTGGAGAAAAGGACACATAAACACCGGGGAGCTGTTTTTT	CAWRKGHINTGELFF
TRBV6-1	.	TRBJ1-1	many	TGTGCCAGCAGTGTTTCAGAGAACACTGAAGCTTTCTTT	CASSVSENTEAFF
TRBV27	TRBD1	TRBJ1-1	.	TGTGCCAGCAGTTCACGGACAGGGGGCTATTCGGACACTGAAGCTTTCTTT	CASSSRTGGYSDTEAFF
TRBV6-6	.	TRBJ1-2	.	TGTGCCACCACCCGAACGGGGGTTAGTGGCTACACCTTC	CATTRTGVSGYTF
TRBV9	.	TRBJ2-3	.	TGTGCCAGCAGCGTAGGCGCAGGGGTCGGAACAGATACGCAGTATTTT	CASSVGAGVGTDTQYF
TRBV23-1	TRBD1	TRBJ2-7	.	TGCGCCAGCAGTCATCCGCAGGGGGCGCGGACCTCCTACGAGCAGTACTTC	CASSHPQGARTSYEQYF
TRBV7-9	TRBD2	TRBJ2-1	.	TGTGCCAGCAGCTTCCCGGGACTAGCATACAATGAGCAGTTCTTC	CASSFPGLAYNEQFF
TRBV2	TRBD2	TRBJ2-7	.	TGTGCCAGCAGTGAGATGGTGCGGGGGACCTACGAGCAGTACTTC	CASSEMVRGTYEQYF
TRBV12-5	.	TRBJ2-3	.	TGTGCTAGTGGTGCCGGTCAGAGAGGAGATACGCAGTATTTT	CASGAGQRGDTQYF
TRBV11-2	.	TRBJ2-7	.	TGTGCCAGCAGCCCCAGGACAGCTTACGAGCAGTACTTC	CASSPRTAYEQYF
TRBV5-1	.	TRBJ1-2	.	TGCGCCAGCAACCCGGCCCCCGGAGCCTCTAATGGCTACACCTTC	CASNPAPGASNGYTF
TRBV29-1	.	TRBJ1-2	.	TGCAGCGCCCGGGCACCGGGACAAATGTGGGGCTACACCTTC	CSARAPGQMWGYTF
TRBV5-6	TRBD1	TRBJ2-7	.	TGTGCCAGCAGCTTGCTGACAGGGCGCCACGAGCAGTACTTC	CASSLLTGRHEQYF
TRBV5-1	TRBD2	TRBJ2-3	.	TGCGCCAGCAGCGCCGGGACTAGCGGCACAGATACGCAGTATTTT	CASSAGTSGTDTQYF
TRBV27	.	TRBJ1-6	few	TGTGCCAGCAGTTTAGGTACAGGGAGTTCACCCCTCCACTTT	CASSLGTGSSPLHF
TRBV6-5	TRBD1	TRBJ2-7	.	TGTGCCAGCAGTACAGGGGTCTACGAGCAGTACTTC	CASSTGVYEQYF
TRBV5-1	TRBD2	TRBJ2-5	.	TGCGCCAGCAGCCTTTGGGGGGGGATCGATAAAGAGACCCAGTACTTC	CASSLWGGIDKETQYF
TRBV6-6	TRBD1	TRBJ1-1	.	TGTGCCAGCAGTTACGGGGGACAGATGGTAACTGAAGCTTTCTTT	CASSYGGQMVTEAFF
TRBV6-5	.	TRBJ1-1	.	TGTGCCAGCAGCGGAAGAGGGGGGGGGAATGAAGCTTTCTTT	CASSGRGGGNEAFF
TRBV18	.	TRBJ1-4	.	TGTGCCAGCTCACTACTGGACAGACTTAATGAAAAACTGTTTTTT	CASSLLDRLNEKLFF
TRBV14	TRBD2	TRBJ2-1	.	TGTGCCAGCAGCCTTACTAGCGGAGCTTACAATGAGCAGTTCTTC	CASSLTSGAYNEQFF
TRBV5-1	TRBD1	TRBJ1-2	few	TGCGCCAGCAGCCACGGGACAGCTAACTATGGCTACACCTTC	CASSHGTANYGYTF
TRBV10-3	.	TRBJ2-6	.	TGTGCCATCAGTGAGACCCACCTGATTGGACACTTCTCTGGGGCCAACGTCCTGACTTTC	CAISETHLIGHFSGANVLTF
TRBV7-9	.	TRBJ2-1	.	TGTGCCACCGAGGGCACGAATGAGCAGTTCTTC	CATEGTNEQFF
TRBV5-1	TRBD1	TRBJ1-2	.	TGCGCCAGCAGCTTGGGACAGGGAGTAGCTAACTATGGCTACACCTTC	CASSLGQGVANYGYTF
TRBV19	.	TRBJ2-2	.	TGTGCCAGTAGTCTACCCCTCCTAGGGGGAAGGACCGGGGAGCTGTTTTTT	CASSLPLLGGRTGELFF
TRBV10-1	.	TRBJ1-2	few	TGCGCCAGCCTGAGGGACATTGGCTATGGCTACACCTTC	CASLRDIGYGYTF
TRBV9	TRBD2	TRBJ2-5	.	TGTGCCAGCAGCGCCGGCTGGGCCGGACTAGCGGGAGGGACCCAGTACTTC	CASSAGWAGLAGGTQYF
TRBV2	.	TRBJ1-1	.	TGTGCCAGCAGTGAAGTTGCGTTGGCGGACACTGAAGCTTTCTTT	CASSEVALADTEAFF
TRBV9	TRBD1	TRBJ1-1	.	TGTGCCAGCAGCGGAGGGACAGGGGTGTACACTGAAGCTTTCTTT	CASSGGTGVYTEAFF
TRBV5-6	TRBD1	TRBJ2-1	.	TGTGCCAGCAGCTTGGCGGGACAGGAATATAATGAGCAGTTCTTC	CASSLAGQEYNEQFF
TRBV18	.	TRBJ2-7	.	TGTGCCAGCTCACCACTCCCGGGCTACGAGCAGTACTTC	CASSPLPGYEQYF
TRBV2	.	TRBJ1-1	.	TGTGCCAGCAGTGCAGGCAGGAAGAACACTGAAGCTTTCTTT	CASSAGRKNTEAFF
TRBV13	TRBD1	TRBJ2-7	.	TGTGCCAGCAGCCTTGGACAGGGGAGTAAGTACTTC	CASSLGQGSKYF
TRBV29-1	TRBD2	TRBJ2-1	.	TGCAGCGTCCCACCGGGACTAGCTGTGCATGAGCAGTTCTTC	CSVPPGLAVHEQFF
TRBV9	TRBD2	TRBJ2-3	once	TGTGCCAGCAGCCACTGGGGAGGGCGGGGGGGTCCAGATACGCAGTATTTT	CASSHWGGRGGPDTQYF
TRBV7-2	.	TRBJ1-6	.	TGTGCCAGCAGCTTAGGAGCTTATAATTCACCCCTCCACTTT	CASSLGAYNSPLHF
TRBV30	TRBD1	TRBJ2-2	.	TGTGCCTGGGGGGACAGGGACACCGGGGAGCTGTTTTTT	CAWGDRDTGELFF
TRBV11-2	.	TRBJ1-1	.	TGTGCCAGCAGCTTATTCGGACATGAAGCTTTCTTT	CASSLFGHEAFF
TRBV2	.	TRBJ1-2	.	TGTGCCAGCAGTGAAGGGGGGCGGATCTATGGCTACACCTTC	CASSEGGRIYGYTF
TRBV4-2	.	TRBJ1-1	.	TGTGCCAGCAGCCAGCTAACAGGGACCACTGAAGCTTTCTTT	CASSQLTGTTEAFF
TRBV29-1	TRBD2	TRBJ2-1	.	TGCAGCGTTGTGCCTAGCGGGGGAGATGAGCAGTTCTTC	CSVVPSGGDEQFF
TRBV11-2	TRBD2	TRBJ2-1	.	TGTGCCAGCAGCTTCCGTACTAGCGGCTACAATGAGCAGTTCTTC	CASSFRTSGYNEQFF
TRBV6-5	.	TRBJ2-5	.	TGTGCCAGCAGTTCCCTCAGGGTAGTCAGTAAGACCCAGTACTTC	CASSSLRVVSKTQYF
TRBV19	.	TRBJ1-5	.	TGTGCCAGTAGTCCGAACTTAAGAGGACAGCCCCAGCATTTT	CASSPNLRGQPQHF